This entry concerns a single T cell receptor beta chain. Per the study methods: Reference gene primer amplification yielded estimated nucleated cell counts. The table came from immunoSEQ multiplex PCR; TCRdb's copy has only in-frame clones and leaves some out. The V and J calls and clone size come from that table; D and trimming were worked out from the DNA. The data show around 70,000 clones, about 90% seen once. The source of the sample is a study of blood T cell repertoires in COVID-19. On the study more broadly: Specimens from acute and convalescent COVID-19 originated in the United States, Italy and Spain. PBMCs, B-cell-depleted T cells, or T cells were the source of the cDNA or gDNA that made up the material.

The junction had 5 bases not matched to a gene; V was cut back by 10 bases and J by 5 bases. CDR1 SNHLY and CDR2 FYNNEI come from the germline V gene. The CDR3 runs 11 residues. The chain couples TRBV2 to TRBJ2-7, with TRBD2 matching over 7 bases. The clonotype comes from a human donor in a cohort sampled during active COVID-19. Sequencing input: peripheral blood. Here the CDR3 DNA reads TGTGCCATCGTCCGGGAGGACGAGCAGTACTTC. Amino acid sequence: CAIVREDEQYF.